These 9 T cell receptor beta chains were all obtained from the same sample, sequenced in a study of identical twins (dated by TCRdb to the mid-2010s). The library was produced with 5' RACE. Reads for this sample came from an Illumina HiSeq 2000. TCRdb reanalyzed the raw reads on its own, using fastp at Q25 for trimming and MiXCR for clone calling, and kept in-frame beta chains. Every distinct CDR3 protein forms one entry, paired with its most common genes and DNA. For this sample the table gives about 660,000 distinct CDR3 sequences, of which about 9.4% were detected only once. The top ten constitute around 0.98% of the sample. The sample also formed part of further work on yellow fever vaccine responses in identical twins.

The specimen sequenced was PBMCs. The receptor set was obtained from a woman aged 18-29 years in good health.

The V and J genes are TRBV10-2 and TRBJ2-2, with 7 bases aligning to TRBD1. V lost 6 bases to trimming and J lost 7 bases; unmatched junction nucleotides: 5. Germline assignment: CDR1 WSHSY and CDR2 SAAADI. The CDR3 is 13 residues long. CDR3 in amino acids: CASRTGVGGELFF. CDR3 DNA: TGCGCCAGCAGAACAGGGGTTGGCGGGGAGCTGTTTTTT.

The rearrangement links TRBV10-2 to TRBJ2-7; 7 bases align to TRBD1. V lost 7 bases, J lost 2 bases, and 8 bases stayed unmatched. The germline V gene encodes CDR1 WSHSY and CDR2 SAAADI. The CDR3 loop spans 14 amino acids. The CDR3 DNA reads as TGCGCCAGCATGAGCCGGGACAGCGCCTACGAGCAGTACTTC. Its translation is CASMSRDSAYEQYF.

The gene calls are TRBV27 and TRBJ1-2; possible D gene TRBD1, 6 bases. This CDR3 has 16 amino acids. Trimming shortened V by 0 bases and J by 3 bases, and 14 bases separated the two germline ends. Germline V lookup: CDR1 MNHEY, CDR2 SMNVEV (reference sequence). CDR3 in DNA: TGTGCCAGCAGTTTATCGCTATCACAGGGAGACTATGGCTACACCTTC. This codes for CASSLSLSQGDYGYTF.

This clonotype was observed a handful of times. The chain recombines TRBV5-1 with TRBJ1-1, with 9 bases fitting TRBD1. From germline, CDR1 is SGHRS and CDR2 YFSETQ. With 5 bases clipped from V and 10 bases from J, the junction kept 12 bases outside the gene matches. The CDR3 contains 14 residues. The CDR3: CASRTTQGASGAFF. In DNA form, the CDR3 reads TGCGCCAGCAGAACAACACAGGGGGCCAGTGGAGCTTTCTTT.

The rearrangement joins TRBV19 to TRBJ1-5, with D perhaps TRBD1 (6 bases). The CDR3 sequence is 14 residues long. Trimming took off 3 bases at V and 6 bases at J, with 12 bases between the two ends. Germline lookup yields CDR1 LNHDA and CDR2 SQIVND (reference sequence). Here the CDR3 reads CASSMAQGSQPQHF. CDR3 coding DNA: TGTGCCAGTAGTATGGCACAGGGAAGTCAGCCCCAGCATTTT.

This clonotype has at least ten counts. The CDR3 region has the DNA TGTGCCAGCAGCTCCGGACAGATCCTTTACAATGAGCAGTTCTTC. Its translation: CASSSGQILYNEQFF. This sequence joins TRBV5-5 and TRBJ2-1, with D perhaps matching TRBD1 (6 bases). The CDR3 spans 15 residues. Trimming stripped 3 bases from V and 4 bases from J, with 14 bases between. Germline-derived CDR1 and CDR2 are SGHKS and YYEKEE (reference sequence).

The V and J genes are TRBV6-5 and TRBJ2-2; D may be TRBD1 or TRBD2 (5 bases each). V was pared by 0 bases and J by 4 bases, with 15 bases between. CDR3 size: 17 residues. CDR1 and CDR2 (germline): MNHEY, SVGAGI. DNA for the CDR3: TGTGCCAGCAGTTACTCGATCGGGGCTTTTCGCACCGGGGAGCTGTTTTTT. Translated, it gives CASSYSIGAFRTGELFF.

This clonotype showed up just a few times. This chain uses TRBV29-1 with TRBJ1-5; possibly TRBD1 for D (5 bases). Trimming stripped 6 bases from V and 6 bases from J, with 15 bases between. The CDR3 length is 13 residues. The germline V gene encodes CDR1 SQVTM and CDR2 ANQGSEA. In DNA, the CDR3 is TGCAGCGTGGCGGGGGGTATGGCTCAGCCCCAGCATTTT. It specifies CSVAGGMAQPQHF. Based on the CDR3 plus reference TRBV29-1 and TRBJ1-5, the full variable domain is SAVISQKPSRDICQRGTSLTIQCQVDSQVTMMFWYRQQPGQSLTLIATANQGSEATYESGFVIDKFPISRPNLTFSTLTVSNMSPEDSSIYLCSVAGGMAQPQHFGDGTRLSIL.

This chain connects TRBV12-3 or TRBV12-4 to TRBJ1-5, with D maybe TRBD1 (5 bases). This CDR3 is built from 15 residues. The V and J ends lost 0 bases and 3 bases respectively, with 9 bases between them. The CDR3 protein is CASSLAGGVNQPQHF. CDR3 nucleotides: TGTGCCAGCAGTTTAGCCGGAGGGGTCAATCAGCCCCAGCATTTT.